This T cell receptor beta chain was obtained from a study of blood T cell repertoires in COVID-19. Data came from immunoSEQ multiplex PCR; TCRdb stores just in-frame clones and leaves some out. Among approximately 210,000 clones, around four fifths were seen once, and the ten largest hold about 7.3%. The CDR3 contains 16 residues. Germline CDR1 SGHTA, CDR2 FQGNSA. Trimming took 4 bases from V and 6 from J; bases not matched to a gene: 11. The source material was peripheral blood. The receptor's source is a woman between 50 and 59 years old with active or convalescent COVID-19. This chain connects TRBV7-2 to TRBJ2-7; 11 nucleotides match TRBD1. The CDR3 bases are TGTGCCAGCAGCTCAGGGCCCGGACAGGGGGCCCGCGAGCAGTACTTC. This gives the protein CASSSGPGQGAREQYF. Combining the CDR3 with reference TRBV7-2 and TRBJ2-7 gives the whole variable domain GAGVSQSPSNKVTEKGKDVELRCDPISGHTALYWYRQSLGQGLEFLIYFQGNSAPDKSGLPSDRFSAERTGGSVSTLTIQRTQQEDSAVYLCASSSGPGQGAREQYFGPGTRLTVT.